This T cell receptor beta chain was documented in a study of blood T cell repertoires in COVID-19. Study information: Italy, Spain and the United States were the sources of the convalescent and acute COVID-19 samples. PBMCs, B-cell-depleted T cells, or T cells provided the cDNA or gDNA that made up the material.

Germline V gene data show CDR1 as LNHDA and CDR2 as SQIVND (reference sequence). The ends were cut back, 4 bases at V and 2 bases at J, with 9 bases in the middle. There are 15 residues in the CDR3. The authors' processing: Amplification of reference gene primers provided the estimated nucleated cell counts. Here immunoSEQ multiplex PCR was the method, and the copy in TCRdb shows in-frame clones only, minus some. V and J calls plus clone size are reproduced from that table; the DNA served to infer D and trimming. The table has 150,000 to 200,000 clones, more than 85% seen once; the top ten hold around 0.5%.

The sequence came from a man between 50 and 59 years old with acute or convalescent COVID-19. J is TRBJ2-6 and V is TRBV19, with a possible D match to TRBD1 (5 bases). The source material was peripheral blood. Written as DNA, the CDR3 is TGTGCCAGTAGTACCCCAGGGACTGGGGCCAACGTCCTGACTTTC. Translating it yields CASSTPGTGANVLTF.